The 5 T cell receptor beta chains below were found in one sample sequenced in a study of T cells after yellow fever vaccination. Each CDR3 protein is one row after TCRdb ran MiXCR on the 5' RACE reads. Here the sample spans about 360,000 distinct CDR3 sequences, 6.2% being singletons. The sequenced sample was PBMCs, obtained 5 days after the yellow fever booster vaccination. The receptors derive from a man aged 30-40 years who received the YFV17D yellow fever vaccine.

At least ten counts were recorded for this clonotype. The chain joins TRBV7-2 to TRBJ2-2; no definite D call. CDR1 and CDR2 from the germline V gene are SGHTA and FQGNSA. V was trimmed by 3 bases and J by 1 base, leaving 9 bases between them. The CDR3 extends over 15 amino acids. The CDR3 DNA sequence: TGTGCCAGCAGCTTGAAAATTAGGAACACCGGGGAGCTGTTTTTT. Encoded protein: CASSLKIRNTGELFF.

V gene TRBV5-4 combines with J gene TRBJ1-2; D not resolved. The CDR3 length is 13 residues. V lost 4 bases to trimming and J lost 8 bases, with 15 bases between them. Germline V gene data show CDR1 as SGHNT and CDR2 as YYREEE (reference sequence). The CDR3 spells CASSTGPPWGYTF. Written as DNA, the CDR3 is TGTGCCAGCAGCACCGGCCCCCCTTGGGGCTACACCTTC. The full variable domain, with the rest looked up from reference TRBV5-4 and TRBJ1-2, is ETGVTQSPTHLIKTRGQQVTLRCSSQSGHNTVSWYQQALGQGPQFIFQYYREEENGRGNFPPRFSGLQFPNYSSELNVNALELDDSALYLCASSTGPPWGYTFGSGTRLTVV.

A few counts support this clonotype. This chain uses TRBV7-2 with TRBJ1-4; no clear D gene. The CDR3 consists of 15 residues. Trimming removed 1 base from V and 5 bases from J, with 11 bases in between. Germline CDR1 SGHTA, CDR2 FQGNSA. Here the CDR3 DNA reads TGTGCCAGCAGCTTAGGGCACAGACCGAATGAAAAACTGTTTTTT. Translating gives CASSLGHRPNEKLFF.

This clonotype was seen a handful of times. This sequence joins TRBV20-1 and TRBJ2-4; no firm D call. The germline gives CDR1 DFQATT, CDR2 SNEGSKA (reference sequence). The CDR3 contains 11 residues. V dropped 0 bases and J dropped 8 bases, with 5 bases sitting between them. The DNA for the CDR3 is TGCAGTGCTAGAGATTTCGACATTCAGTACTTC. Encoded protein: CSARDFDIQYF.

The chain combines TRBV5-4 with TRBJ1-2; perhaps TRBD1 as D (6 bases). V lost 2 bases to trimming and J lost 4 bases, with 15 bases between them. Looked up from germline, CDR1 is SGHNT and CDR2 is YYREEE (reference sequence). The CDR3 has 15 residues. This CDR3 reads CASSLSRGGSYGYTF. As DNA, the CDR3 is TGTGCCAGCAGCTTATCGAGGGGGGGGTCCTATGGCTACACCTTC.